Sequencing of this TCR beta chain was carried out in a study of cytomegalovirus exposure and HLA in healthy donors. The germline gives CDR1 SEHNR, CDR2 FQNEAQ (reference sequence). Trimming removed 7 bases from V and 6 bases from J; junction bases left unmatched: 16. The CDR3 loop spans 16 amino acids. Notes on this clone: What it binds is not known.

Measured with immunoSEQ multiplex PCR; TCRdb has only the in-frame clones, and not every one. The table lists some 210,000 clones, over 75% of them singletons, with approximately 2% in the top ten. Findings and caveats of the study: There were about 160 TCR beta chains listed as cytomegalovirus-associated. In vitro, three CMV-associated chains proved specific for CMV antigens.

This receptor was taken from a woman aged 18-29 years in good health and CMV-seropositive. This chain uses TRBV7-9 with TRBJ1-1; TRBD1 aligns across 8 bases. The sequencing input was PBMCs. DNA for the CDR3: TGTGCCAGCATCCAGTGGGCAGGGGGCGTAGGTGCTGAAGCTTTCTTT. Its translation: CASIQWAGGVGAEAFF.